The 29 T cell receptor beta chains below come from one sample, sequenced in a study of T cells in Graves' hyperthyroidism and ophthalmopathy. Authors of the study amplified TCR beta CDR3 regions from RNA transcripts. A first-round RT-PCR of the TCR CDR3 used the HTBI primer set. TCRdb ran MiXCR on the multiplex PCR reads and lists one entry per CDR3 protein. The sample has fewer than 750,000 distinct CDR3 sequences, approximately 44% seen once. The sequenced sample was peripheral blood or thyroid tissue (not recorded which). All receptors come from a woman younger than 35 with Graves' hyperthyroidism.

A note on this clonotype: A much larger clone sits a single nucleotide away, making a read error possible. The conserved final phenylalanine or tryptophan is absent from the CDR3, which likely points to a read error. The gene calls are TRBV6-5 and TRBJ2-7; possibly TRBD2 for D (6 bases). V lost 0 bases and J lost 5, with 11 bases in between. The CDR3 loop spans 14 amino acids. Germline CDR1 reads MNHEY; CDR2 reads SVGAGI. In nucleotides, the CDR3 is TGTGCCAGCAGTTACTCGACACGGAGGGACGAGCAGTACCTC. Protein product: CASSYSTRRDEQYL.

This clonotype was counted ten times or more. The CDR3 is CASSAPQDGVYGYTF. The CDR3, as DNA: TGTGCCAGCAGCGCCCCACAGGACGGTGTCTATGGCTACACCTTC. The chain uses TRBV9 and TRBJ1-2, with D possibly being TRBD1 (5 bases). V shed 3 bases and J shed 4 bases, with 16 bases lying between them. Germline lookup yields CDR1 SGDLS and CDR2 YYNGEE. The CDR3 covers 15 residues.

The V gene is TRBV7-8, the J gene TRBJ2-7, with D possibly matching TRBD1 (6 bases). V was cut by 5 bases and J by 2 bases, with 13 bases left in between. The CDR3 length is 14 residues. Looked up from germline, CDR1 is SGHVS and CDR2 is FQNEAQ. DNA of the CDR3: TGTGCCAGCAGCATCCCCCAGGGGACCTACGAGCAGTACTTC. Translation: CASSIPQGTYEQYF. The full variable domain, its missing parts supplied by reference TRBV7-8 and TRBJ2-7, is GAGVSQSPRYKVAKRGQDVALRCDPISGHVSLFWYQQALGQGPEFLTYFQNEAQLDKSGLPSDRFFAERPEGSVSTLKIQRTQQEDSAVYLCASSIPQGTYEQYFGPGTRLTVT.

This clonotype was counted at least ten times. J is TRBJ1-5 and V is TRBV7-8; D is unresolved. This CDR3 has 18 amino acids. Trimming left V 10 bases short and J 0 bases short, with 25 bases between. Germline CDR1 is SGHVS and CDR2 is FQNEAQ. CDR3 loop: CATAKAGRPQNSNQPQHF. The CDR3 DNA reads as TGTGCCACGGCAAAGGCAGGCCGACCCCAGAATAGCAATCAGCCCCAGCATTTT.

A note on this clonotype: A read error may explain this, as a much larger clone is one base away. The rearrangement links TRBV6-5 to TRBJ1-1; no definite D call. This CDR3 comprises 14 residues. The germline V gene encodes CDR1 MNHEY and CDR2 SVGAGI. CDR3 sequence (DNA): TGTGCCAGCAGTCACACACAGTGGAACACTGGAGCTTTCTTT. Its protein is CASSHTQWNTGAFF.

V is TRBV7-2 and J is TRBJ2-1; tentatively, D is TRBD1 (7 bases). Per germline, CDR1 SGHTA and CDR2 FQGNSA. The V and J ends lost 5 bases and 7 bases respectively, with 18 bases between them. The CDR3 loop spans 15 amino acids. The CDR3 spells CASSRAGGGVNEQFF. The CDR3 nucleotides read TGTGCCAGCAGCAGAGCAGGGGGAGGTGTAAATGAGCAGTTCTTC.

The chain carries TRBV29-1 and TRBJ2-1; 8 bases are shared with TRBD1. Germline CDR1 is SQVTM and CDR2 is ANQGSEA. This CDR3 region has 15 residues. This CDR3 reads CIEDRDRRSYNEQFF. The CDR3 DNA follows: TGCATCGAGGACCGGGACAGGCGCTCCTACAATGAGCAGTTCTTC.

V is TRBV10-3 and J is TRBJ1-2, with D possibly matching TRBD1 (6 bases). V was shortened by 3 bases and J by 5 bases, with 10 bases between the two germline ends. Germline V lookup: CDR1 ENHRY, CDR2 SYGVKD. The CDR3 sequence is 13 residues long. CDR3: CAISDRTDYGYTF. In DNA form, the CDR3 reads TGTGCCATCAGTGACCGGACAGATTATGGCTACACCTTC.

In the case of this clonotype: A junction boundary mismatches the germline segment, possibly from a read error. The chain recombines TRBV24-1 with TRBJ1-5, with no clear D. CDR1 and CDR2 (germline): KGHDR, SFDVKD. This CDR3 has 16 residues. CDR3 loop: CATSVSLEPYNEPQHF. The CDR3, as DNA: TGTGCCACCAGTGTTTCCCTGGAACCTTACAATGAGCCCCAGCATTTT.

This clonotype was seen at least ten times. The CDR3 reads CSARLDSYEQYF. The CDR3 nucleotides read TGCAGTGCTAGGCTTGATTCCTACGAGCAGTACTTC. This chain joins TRBV20-1 and TRBJ2-7; no firm D call. The CDR3 contains 12 residues. CDR1 and CDR2 (germline): DFQATT, SNEGSKA (reference sequence). Trimming removed 3 bases at V and 1 base at J, with 7 bases between.

This clonotype has a count of ten or more. In DNA, the CDR3 is TGTGCCAGCACCGTGGTTTCTGGAAACACCATATATTTT. Amino acids: CASTVVSGNTIYF. The chain employs TRBV11-3 and TRBJ1-3; D unresolved. CDR1 and CDR2 (germline): SGHNT, YENEEA. V was clipped by 7 bases and J by 1 base, with 8 bases between them. The CDR3 loop spans 13 amino acids.

This clonotype was seen only a few times. The chain couples TRBV6-5 to TRBJ2-5; 11 positions match TRBD2. From germline, CDR1 is MNHEY and CDR2 SVGAGI. The CDR3 sequence is 19 residues long. The V and J ends lost 0 bases and 4 bases, in that order; junction bases with no gene match: 13. CDR3 sequence (DNA): TGTGCCAGCAGTTACTCTATAGGTAGCGGGAGGGCCTACGGAGAGACCCAGTACTTC. Translation: CASSYSIGSGRAYGETQYF.

This clonotype was picked up many times. This sequence joins TRBV24-1 and TRBJ2-2; 8 bases align to TRBD2. V lost 6 bases, J lost 4 bases, and 6 bases stayed unmatched. Germline V gene lookup returns CDR1 KGHDR and CDR2 SFDVKD. The length of the CDR3 is 15 residues. In nucleotides, the CDR3 is TGTGCCACCAGTCCAAGCGGGAGAGGCACCGGGGAGCTGTTTTTT. Translating gives CATSPSGRGTGELFF.

The chain employs TRBV10-3 and TRBJ2-5; D not certain. Trimming stripped 0 bases from V and 4 bases from J, with 15 bases between. The CDR3 totals 16 residues. Germline V gene lookup returns CDR1 ENHRY and CDR2 SYGVKD. The CDR3 loop is CAISESKALRAETQYF. For the CDR3, the DNA is TGTGCCATCAGTGAGTCTAAGGCGCTACGAGCAGAGACCCAGTACTTC.

This clonotype was seen repeatedly, ten times or more. The chain combines TRBV13 with TRBJ1-1, with TRBD1 as a possible D gene (5 bases). Germline V gives CDR1 PRHDT, CDR2 FYEKMQ (reference sequence). The CDR3 is made up of 13 amino acids. V lost 10 bases and J lost 2, with 14 bases in between. The CDR3 bases are TGTGCCACCAAGCCGACAGCAAACACTGAAGCTTTCTTT. Amino acid sequence: CATKPTANTEAFF.

This clonotype was detected many times. The chain links TRBV6-5 to TRBJ1-2; D perhaps matches TRBD1 (5 bases). The CDR3 has 16 amino acids. V was pared by 0 bases and J by 5 bases, with 16 bases between. The V gene's germline CDR1 is MNHEY and CDR2 SVGAGI. The CDR3 here is CASSYSYAGTEYGYTF. The CDR3 nucleotides are TGTGCCAGCAGTTACTCGTACGCAGGGACCGAGTATGGCTACACCTTC.

This clonotype is a singleton in its sample. CDR3 coding DNA: TGCAGTGCTAGGTCCACTGGCGGGGTACGCTACGAGCAGTACTTC. Its protein is CSARSTGGVRYEQYF. The chain has TRBV20-1 and TRBJ2-7, with D possibly matching TRBD2 (6 bases). This CDR3 is 15 amino acids long. Germline assignment: CDR1 DFQATT and CDR2 SNEGSKA (reference sequence). The ends were cut back, 3 bases at V and 3 bases at J, with 18 bases in the middle.

A note on this clonotype: This may be a read error: a much more frequent sequence differs by one nucleotide. This chain connects TRBV5-5 to TRBJ2-7; D unresolved. This CDR3 comprises 11 residues. Per the germline V gene, CDR1 is SGHKS and CDR2 is YYEKEE (reference sequence). Trimming cost V 3 bases and J 12 bases, with 13 bases left between them. Here the CDR3 DNA reads TGTGCCAGCAGCTCGTCAGAGAAGCGGTACTTC. It translates to CASSSSEKRYF. Drawing the rest from reference TRBV5-5 and TRBJ2-7, the complete variable domain is DAGVTQSPTHLIKTRGQQVTLRCSPISGHKSVSWYQQVLGQGPQFIFQYYEKEERGRGNFPDRFSARQFPNYSSELNVNALLLGDSALYLCASSSSEKRYFGPGTRLTVT.

This chain uses TRBV7-9 with TRBJ1-2; 10 nucleotides agree with TRBD1. The trim removed 1 base at V and 1 base at J, leaving 0 bases unmatched. This CDR3 comprises 15 residues. Germline V gene sequence: CDR1 SEHNR, CDR2 FQNEAQ (reference sequence). The CDR3 region is CASSLGDRGNYGYTF. Written as DNA, the CDR3 is TGTGCCAGCAGCTTAGGGGACAGGGGTAACTATGGCTACACCTTC.

This clonotype showed up just once. This may come from a read error, since a much larger clone is one base off. The chain carries TRBV5-1 and TRBJ2-7; TRBD2 aligns across 7 bases. The CDR3 has 13 amino acids. Trimming took 0 bases from V and 5 from J; bases not matched to a gene: 2. CDR1 is SGHRS, CDR2 YFSETQ, per germline. CDR3 DNA sequence: TGCGCCAGCAGCTTGGACGGGGGGAACGAGCAGTACTTC. Its translation is CASSLDGGNEQYF.

CDR3: CASSSDRSSYNEQYF. For the CDR3, the DNA is TGTGCCAGCAGCTCCGACAGGAGCTCCTACAATGAGCAGTACTTC. The rearrangement uses TRBV7-2 and TRBJ2-7, with D possibly matching TRBD1 (6 bases). V lost 4 bases and J lost 7, with 20 bases in between. Germline CDR1 is SGHTA and CDR2 is FQGNSA. The length of the CDR3 is 15 residues.

This clonotype was found a few times. The rearrangement uses TRBV29-1 and TRBJ2-7, with 9 bases that match TRBD2. V lost 6 bases to trimming and J lost 5 bases; unmatched junction nucleotides: 5. Germline lookup yields CDR1 SQVTM and CDR2 ANQGSEA. The CDR3 is 12 residues long. CDR3 sequence reads: CSVGTSLHEQYF. In DNA, the CDR3 is TGCAGCGTCGGGACTAGCCTACACGAGCAGTACTTC.

This clonotype was seen at least ten times. The chain has TRBV7-9 and TRBJ2-7; 8 bases match TRBD1. J lost 6 bases, V lost 4 bases, and 5 bases had no gene match. Germline V gives CDR1 SEHNR, CDR2 FQNEAQ (reference sequence). The CDR3 contains 13 residues. The CDR3 bases are TGTGCCAGCAGCTCTCCCAGGGGGCGCGAGCAGTACTTC. Protein product: CASSSPRGREQYF.

The J gene is TRBJ2-5, the V gene TRBV20-1; the match to TRBD2 covers 10 bases. Germline-derived CDR1 and CDR2 are DFQATT and SNEGSKA (reference sequence). The CDR3 is 16 residues long. Trimming removed 4 bases from V and 5 bases from J; junction bases left unmatched: 13. This CDR3 reads CSATITSGTHRETQYF. The DNA of the CDR3 is TGCAGTGCTACCATCACTAGCGGGACACATCGGGAGACCCAGTACTTC.

This clonotype was recorded many times. This chain links TRBV2 with TRBJ1-5; D is undetermined. The CDR3 has 14 residues. Trimming removed 7 bases from V and 6 bases from J, with 16 bases in between. CDR1 and CDR2 from the germline V gene are SNHLY and FYNNEI. The chain's CDR3 is CASMGSFEGQPQHF. The CDR3 nucleotides read TGTGCCAGCATGGGATCTTTCGAGGGTCAGCCCCAGCATTTT.

This clonotype was seen many times. The chain joins TRBV9 to TRBJ2-7; perhaps TRBD2 as D (6 bases). CDR1 is SGDLS and CDR2 is YYNGEE in the germline V gene. This CDR3 comprises 15 residues. V shed 3 bases and J shed 6 bases, with 19 bases lying between them. CDR3 sequence: CASSGRDSLPSEQYF. The CDR3 bases are TGTGCCAGCAGCGGCCGGGACTCCCTTCCGAGCGAGCAGTACTTC.

The rearrangement uses TRBV7-3 and TRBJ2-7; unclear D gene. This CDR3 comprises 12 residues. CDR1 SGHTA and CDR2 FQGTGA come from the germline V gene. With 1 base removed from V and 7 bases from J, the gap between germline ends came to 8 bases. The CDR3 here is CASSLNGFEQYF. Written as DNA, the CDR3 is TGTGCCAGCAGCTTAAATGGATTTGAGCAGTACTTC.

This chain connects TRBV9 to TRBJ2-7, with 8 nucleotides matching TRBD2. CDR1 is SGDLS and CDR2 is YYNGEE in the germline V gene. This CDR3 region has 14 residues. J gave up 0 bases and V 3 bases, and 2 bases lay outside the gene matches. The CDR3 DNA follows: TGTGCCAGCAGCGGGACTAGCTACTCCTACGAGCAGTACTTC. This codes for CASSGTSYSYEQYF.

This chain connects TRBV5-1 to TRBJ1-4; D perhaps matches TRBD1 (5 bases). CDR1 and CDR2 (germline): SGHRS, YFSETQ. Trimming took 0 bases from V and 0 from J, leaving 9 bases between them. The CDR3 runs 16 residues. DNA of the CDR3: TGCGCCAGCAGCTTGGCCAGGGCCACAACTAATGAAAAACTGTTTTTT. This gives the protein CASSLARATTNEKLFF.